Below, 28 T cell receptor beta chains from the same sample are listed, as sequenced in a study of identical twins. MiXCR was run by TCRdb on the 5' RACE reads, yielding one entry per CDR3 protein. The sample includes fewer than 900,000 distinct CDR3 sequences, approximately 21% of them seen just once. This sample also appeared in a second study, on T cells expressing NK-cell markers.

Input material: PBMCs. The receptor set was obtained from a woman between 18 and 29 years old in good health.

The chain couples TRBV5-1 to TRBJ2-3; 9 bases match TRBD2. V lost 2 bases, J lost 6 bases, and 10 bases stayed unmatched. The CDR3 contains 16 residues. From germline, CDR1 is SGHRS and CDR2 YFSETQ. In nucleotides, the CDR3 is TGCGCCAGCAGCTTTGGGACTAGCTGGCGGACGGATACGCAGTATTTT. This sequence encodes CASSFGTSWRTDTQYF.

The table lists this clonotype with a few counts. This sequence joins TRBV29-1 and TRBJ2-3; 10 bases map to TRBD1. Germline V CDR1 and CDR2: SQVTM, ANQGSEA. This CDR3 is built from 13 residues. V lost 7 bases, J lost 5 bases, and 6 bases stayed unmatched. CDR3 in amino acids: CSAGDRGGDTQYF. CDR3 nucleotide sequence: TGCAGCGCCGGGGACAGGGGAGGAGATACGCAGTATTTT.

This clonotype appeared many times. The gene calls are TRBV7-9 and TRBJ2-7; D is unclear. V lost 5 bases to trimming and J lost 2 bases, with 22 bases between them. The CDR3 loop spans 17 amino acids. Germline V gene data show CDR1 as SEHNR and CDR2 as FQNEAQ (reference sequence). The CDR3 reads CASSAPSFTGPTYEQYF. CDR3 nucleotide sequence: TGTGCCAGCAGCGCCCCCTCTTTCACCGGCCCCACCTACGAGCAGTACTTC.

This clonotype was seen a handful of times. The gene calls are TRBV27 and TRBJ2-3, with 11 nucleotides matching TRBD2. V lost 1 base to trimming and J lost 0 bases; unmatched junction nucleotides: 3. CDR3 size: 17 residues. Per the germline V gene, CDR1 is MNHEY and CDR2 is SMNVEV (reference sequence). For the CDR3, the DNA is TGTGCCAGCAGTTTATGGGCTAGCGGGGGGAGCACAGATACGCAGTATTTT. The encoded protein is CASSLWASGGSTDTQYF.

The chain has TRBV29-1 and TRBJ2-4; no definite D call. There are 13 residues in the CDR3. CDR1 is SQVTM and CDR2 is ANQGSEA in the germline V gene. Between the trimmed V and J ends, which lost 7 bases and 0 bases, there was a span of 10 bases. The CDR3 protein is CSDDGLAKNIQYF. CDR3 coding DNA: TGCAGCGATGACGGGTTAGCCAAAAACATTCAGTACTTC.

The chain combines TRBV20-1 with TRBJ2-7; 10 positions agree with TRBD2. Germline assignment: CDR1 DFQATT and CDR2 SNEGSKA (reference sequence). V gave up 5 bases and J gave up 3 bases; unmatched junction bases: 7. The CDR3 has 14 residues. The CDR3 DNA sequence: TGCAGTGCTTTCGGACTAGCGGAAAACTACGAGCAGTACTTC. Protein: CSAFGLAENYEQYF.

The J gene is TRBJ1-1, the V gene TRBV5-1; 8 bases agree with TRBD1. The germline V gene has CDR1 SGHRS and CDR2 YFSETQ. CDR3 size: 16 residues. The trim removed 4 bases at V and 1 base at J, leaving 9 bases unmatched. This CDR3 is CASSPDRELWNTEAFF. The CDR3 DNA reads TGCGCCAGCAGCCCGGACAGGGAGTTGTGGAACACTGAAGCTTTCTTT.

Comment on this clonotype: It is likely a read error, because the conserved phenylalanine at the end of the CDR3 is missing. The V and J genes are TRBV25-1 and TRBJ2-5; possible D gene TRBD1, 6 bases. The CDR3 has 15 residues. Germline V CDR1 and CDR2: MGHDK, SYGVNS. V lost 1 base, J lost 4 bases, and 13 bases lay in between. CDR3 nucleotide sequence: TGTGCCAGCAGTGAATGGCAGGGGACGATAGAGACCCAGTACTCC. Translating gives CASSEWQGTIETQYS.

The chain has TRBV7-3 and TRBJ2-2; unclear D gene. V gave up 5 bases and J gave up 0 bases, with 13 bases separating them. There are 16 residues in the CDR3. The V gene's germline CDR1 is SGHTA and CDR2 FQGTGA. The CDR3, as DNA: TGTGCCAGCAGCCCCACCCGCGTTCCGAACACCGGGGAGCTGTTTTTT. It codes for CASSPTRVPNTGELFF.

This clonotype was seen repeatedly, ten times or more. The chain carries TRBV12-3 or TRBV12-4 and TRBJ1-3; 7 bases map to TRBD1. The CDR3 runs 14 residues. J lost 0 bases, V lost 11 bases, and 7 bases had no gene match. The CDR3 protein is CAGRTGDSGNTIYF. DNA of the CDR3: TGTGCCGGACGAACAGGGGACTCTGGAAACACCATATATTTT.

The chain couples TRBV7-2 to TRBJ2-1, with D maybe TRBD2 (6 bases). Between the trimmed V and J ends, which lost 5 bases and 7 bases, there was a span of 15 bases. The CDR3 sequence is 14 residues long. Germline values: CDR1 SGHTA, CDR2 FQGNSA. CDR3 DNA sequence: TGTGCCAGCAGCGTGGACTACCTTATGAATGAGCAGTTCTTC. Protein product: CASSVDYLMNEQFF.

This clonotype was found a few times. The chain carries TRBV12-3 or TRBV12-4 and TRBJ2-2; a possible D gene is TRBD2 (6 bases). Trimming removed 11 bases from V and 4 bases from J, with 20 bases in between. The CDR3 runs 15 residues. DNA for the CDR3: TGTGCCCCCAGACGGGGGAGGAAGGGCACCGGGGAGCTGTTTTTT. Amino acid sequence: CAPRRGRKGTGELFF.

This clonotype occurred a few times. V and J are TRBV20-1 and TRBJ2-5; 9 bases match TRBD2. The germline gives CDR1 DFQATT, CDR2 SNEGSKA (reference sequence). This CDR3 has 14 amino acids. V gave up 1 base and J gave up 5 bases; unmatched junction bases: 5. CDR3 in amino acids: CSARGPSGVETQYF. The CDR3 DNA reads as TGCAGTGCTAGAGGTCCTAGCGGGGTGGAGACCCAGTACTTC.

This clonotype has just a few counts. The chain joins TRBV7-2 to TRBJ1-2; D may be TRBD1 (5 bases). Trimming shortened V by 5 bases and J by 4 bases, and 14 bases separated the two germline ends. The CDR3 is 14 residues long. Per the germline V gene, CDR1 is SGHTA and CDR2 is FQGNSA. The CDR3 DNA reads TGTGCCAGCAGCATTTCCCGCGGGGGCTATGGCTACACCTTC. This encodes CASSISRGGYGYTF. Using reference TRBV7-2 and TRBJ1-2 for the parts outside the CDR3, the full variable domain is GAGVSQSPSNKVTEKGKDVELRCDPISGHTALYWYRQSLGQGLEFLIYFQGNSAPDKSGLPSDRFSAERTGGSVSTLTIQRTQQEDSAVYLCASSISRGGYGYTFGSGTRLTVV.

This clonotype showed up just a few times. This chain links TRBV7-9 with TRBJ1-1, with 9 bases matching TRBD1. Germline lookup yields CDR1 SEHNR and CDR2 FQNEAQ (reference sequence). The junction had 5 bases not matched to a gene; V was cut back by 5 bases and J by 4 bases. This CDR3 contains 14 residues. The CDR3 reads CASSQGQGGTEAFF. CDR3 nucleotide sequence: TGTGCCAGCAGCCAGGGACAGGGAGGCACTGAAGCTTTCTTT.

V usage is TRBV27 and J usage is TRBJ2-7; tentative D call: TRBD1 (5 bases). V lost 1 base and J lost 3, with 13 bases in between. The CDR3 runs to 15 residues. The germline gives CDR1 MNHEY, CDR2 SMNVEV (reference sequence). The CDR3 coding sequence is TGTGCCAGCAGTTTATGGCAGGGAAATTTCTACGAGCAGTACTTC. Translated, it gives CASSLWQGNFYEQYF.

This clonotype was counted between two and nine times. The rearrangement uses TRBV9 and TRBJ1-2, with D unresolved. This CDR3 spans 8 amino acids. CDR1 is SGDLS and CDR2 is YYNGEE in the germline V gene. Trimming took 7 bases from V and 6 from J, leaving 1 base between them. CDR3 sequence reads: CASDGYTF. CDR3 DNA sequence: TGTGCCAGCGATGGCTACACCTTC.

This clonotype was found many times. V and J are TRBV5-1 and TRBJ1-1; perhaps TRBD1 as D (5 bases). Germline V gives CDR1 SGHRS, CDR2 YFSETQ. V dropped 7 bases and J dropped 3 bases, with 16 bases sitting between them. The CDR3 extends over 14 amino acids. The CDR3 loop reads CASSLGARDTEAFF. In DNA form, the CDR3 reads TGCGCCAGCTCCCTTGGGGCGCGGGACACTGAAGCTTTCTTT.

The chain carries TRBV5-1 and TRBJ2-1, with 9 bases matching TRBD2. Germline CDR1 SGHRS, CDR2 YFSETQ. V lost 6 bases to trimming and J lost 4 bases; unmatched junction nucleotides: 8. This CDR3 region has 15 residues. CDR3 sequence: CASNPGTSSYNEQFF. CDR3 sequence (DNA): TGCGCCAGCAACCCTGGGACTAGCAGTTACAATGAGCAGTTCTTC.

This clonotype turned up a few times. The chain couples TRBV27 to TRBJ1-6, with D possibly matching TRBD1 (5 bases). Trimming stripped 5 bases from V and 7 bases from J, with 9 bases between. CDR1 and CDR2 (germline): MNHEY, SMNVEV (reference sequence). The CDR3 length is 13 residues. CDR3 in amino acids: CASSLRTNSPLHF. For the CDR3, the DNA is TGTGCCAGCAGTCTAAGGACAAATTCACCCCTCCACTTT.

This clonotype was observed a few times. Relative to the germline gene, one junction end is altered; a read error may explain this. V and J are TRBV20-1 and TRBJ2-1; D possibly matches TRBD1 or TRBD2 (5 bases each). This CDR3 has 12 residues. The V gene's germline CDR1 is DFQATT and CDR2 SNEGSKA (reference sequence). CDR3: CSASRDPGEQFF. CDR3 nucleotides: TGCAGCGCTAGCCGGGACCCAGGGGAGCAGTTCTTC.

The chain uses TRBV4-3 and TRBJ2-1; a weak D match, TRBD1 (5 bases). CDR1 LGHNA and CDR2 YSLEER come from the germline V gene. This CDR3 contains 16 residues. V was clipped by 4 bases and J by 0 bases, with 13 bases between them. CDR3 residues: CASSRFGQGSYNEQFF. CDR3 sequence (DNA): TGCGCCAGCAGCCGATTCGGGCAGGGCTCCTACAATGAGCAGTTCTTC.

The V gene is TRBV12-3 or TRBV12-4, the J gene TRBJ1-1; unclear D gene. V gave up 3 bases and J gave up 6 bases, with 14 bases separating them. This CDR3 has 14 residues. In DNA form, the CDR3 reads TGTGCCAGCAGTTTGTGGGGTGGTAAGTCTGAAGCTTTCTTT. The encoded protein is CASSLWGGKSEAFF.

V usage is TRBV5-1 and J usage is TRBJ2-3, with TRBD2 identical over 7 bases. V trimming: 0 bases; J trimming: 6 bases; junction bases outside the gene matches: 10. This CDR3 has 16 residues. Germline V gene sequence: CDR1 SGHRS, CDR2 YFSETQ. The CDR3 nucleotides read TGCGCCAGCAGCTTGGTGGCTAGCGGTTCGGGCGATACGCAGTATTTT. Protein: CASSLVASGSGDTQYF.

The chain combines TRBV12-3 or TRBV12-4 with TRBJ2-3; 13 nucleotides match TRBD2. V trimming: 4 bases; J trimming: 1 base; junction bases outside the gene matches: 8. This CDR3 has 18 residues. The CDR3 loop is CASSSIPGLAGGTDTQYF. The CDR3 DNA is TGTGCCAGCAGTTCCATCCCAGGACTAGCGGGAGGCACAGATACGCAGTATTTT.

The gene calls are TRBV7-9 and TRBJ1-1; D unclear. The V gene's germline CDR1 is SEHNR and CDR2 FQNEAQ (reference sequence). This CDR3 comprises 15 residues. V lost 3 bases to trimming and J lost 2 bases, with 13 bases between them. The CDR3 sequence: CASSLNGGPNTEAFF. CDR3 sequence (DNA): TGTGCCAGCAGCTTGAATGGCGGGCCTAACACTGAAGCTTTCTTT.

In DNA form, the CDR3 reads TGTGCCGAAGGGGGGGAACGACCCCTCCACTTT. It encodes CAEGGERPLHF. J is TRBJ1-6 and V is TRBV12-3 or TRBV12-4, with a possible D match to TRBD1 (6 bases). The V end was cut by 11 bases, the J end by 12 bases, with 14 bases between. The CDR3 consists of 11 residues.

The genes are TRBV6-1 and TRBJ2-2; D unclear. V lost 7 bases and J 3 bases, leaving 9 bases between the germline ends. The CDR3 is 13 amino acids. The germline V gene has CDR1 MNHNS and CDR2 SASEGT. The CDR3 DNA reads TGTGCCAGCACCCAGGTGGACACCGGGGAGCTGTTTTTT. Encoded protein: CASTQVDTGELFF.